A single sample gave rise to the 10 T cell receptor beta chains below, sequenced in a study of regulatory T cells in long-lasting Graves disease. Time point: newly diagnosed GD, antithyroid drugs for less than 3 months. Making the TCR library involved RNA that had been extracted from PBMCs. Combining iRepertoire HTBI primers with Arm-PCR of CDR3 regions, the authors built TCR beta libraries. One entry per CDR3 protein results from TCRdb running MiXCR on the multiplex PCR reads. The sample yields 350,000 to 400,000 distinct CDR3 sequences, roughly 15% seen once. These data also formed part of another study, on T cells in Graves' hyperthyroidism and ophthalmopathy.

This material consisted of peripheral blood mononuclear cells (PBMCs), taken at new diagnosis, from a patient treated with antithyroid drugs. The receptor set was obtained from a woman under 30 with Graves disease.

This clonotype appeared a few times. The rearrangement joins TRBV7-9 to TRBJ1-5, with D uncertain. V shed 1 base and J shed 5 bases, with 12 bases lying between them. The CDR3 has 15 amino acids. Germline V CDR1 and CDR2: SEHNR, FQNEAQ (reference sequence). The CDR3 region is CASSLEPTPYQPQHF. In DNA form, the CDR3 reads TGTGCCAGCAGCTTAGAGCCGACACCATATCAGCCCCAGCATTTT.

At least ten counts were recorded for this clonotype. The CDR3 loop reads CASSFFGGAYEQYF. CDR3 nucleotides: TGTGCCAGCAGTTTCTTCGGAGGGGCCTACGAGCAGTACTTC. The chain has TRBV6-5 and TRBJ2-7, with D maybe TRBD2 (6 bases). CDR3 length: 14 residues. Germline-derived CDR1 and CDR2 are MNHEY and SVGAGI. Trimming removed 4 bases from V and 2 bases from J, with 12 bases in between.

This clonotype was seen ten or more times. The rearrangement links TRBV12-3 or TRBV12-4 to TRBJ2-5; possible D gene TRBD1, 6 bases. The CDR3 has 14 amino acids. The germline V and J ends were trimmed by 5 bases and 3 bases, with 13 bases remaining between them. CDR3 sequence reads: CASSPTDSKETQYF. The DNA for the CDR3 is TGTGCCAGCAGTCCGACGGACAGTAAAGAGACCCAGTACTTC.

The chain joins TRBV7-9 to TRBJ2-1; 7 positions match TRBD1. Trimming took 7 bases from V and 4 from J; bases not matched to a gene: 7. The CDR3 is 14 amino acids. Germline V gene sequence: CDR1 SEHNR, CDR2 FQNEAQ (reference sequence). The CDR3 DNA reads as TGTGCCAGCACTGAATTGGACAGGTACAATGAGCAGTTCTTC. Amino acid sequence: CASTELDRYNEQFF. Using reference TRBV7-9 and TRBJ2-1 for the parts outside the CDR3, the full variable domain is DTGVSQNPRHKITKRGQNVTFRCDPISEHNRLYWYRQTLGQGPEFLTYFQNEAQLEKSRLLSDRFSAERPKGSFSTLEIQRTEQGDSAMYLCASTELDRYNEQFFGPGTRLTVL.

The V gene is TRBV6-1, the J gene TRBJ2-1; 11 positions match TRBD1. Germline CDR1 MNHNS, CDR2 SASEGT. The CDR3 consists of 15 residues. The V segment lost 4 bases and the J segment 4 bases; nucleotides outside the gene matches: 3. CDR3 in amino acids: CASSGGQGVYNEQFF. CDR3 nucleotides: TGTGCCAGCAGTGGGGGACAGGGGGTTTACAATGAGCAGTTCTTC.

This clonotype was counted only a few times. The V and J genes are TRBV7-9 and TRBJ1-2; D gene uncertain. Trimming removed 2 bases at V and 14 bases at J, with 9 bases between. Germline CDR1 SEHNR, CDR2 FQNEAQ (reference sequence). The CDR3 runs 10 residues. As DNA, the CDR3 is TGTGCCAGCAGCTTACGGACTATAACCTTC. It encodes CASSLRTITF.

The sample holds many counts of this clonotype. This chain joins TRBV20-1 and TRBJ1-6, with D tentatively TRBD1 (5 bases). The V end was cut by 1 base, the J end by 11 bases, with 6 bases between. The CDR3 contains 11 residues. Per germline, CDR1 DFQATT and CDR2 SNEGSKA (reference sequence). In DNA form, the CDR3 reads TGCAGTGCTAGAGCGGGGGCACCCCTCCACTTT. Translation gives CSARAGAPLHF.

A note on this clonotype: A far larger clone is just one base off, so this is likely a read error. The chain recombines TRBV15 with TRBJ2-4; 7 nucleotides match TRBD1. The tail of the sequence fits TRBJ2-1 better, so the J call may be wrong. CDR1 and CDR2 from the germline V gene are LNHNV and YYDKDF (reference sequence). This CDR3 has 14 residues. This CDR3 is CATKMRGQYNEQFF. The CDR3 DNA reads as TGTGCCACGAAAATGAGGGGGCAGTACAATGAGCAGTTCTTC.

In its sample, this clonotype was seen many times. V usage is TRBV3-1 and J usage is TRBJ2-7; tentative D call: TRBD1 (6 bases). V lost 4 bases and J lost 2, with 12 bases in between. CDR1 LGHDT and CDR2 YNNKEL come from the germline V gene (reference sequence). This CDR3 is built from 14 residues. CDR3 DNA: TGTGCCAGCAGCCCAGACAGGTACGCCTACGAGCAGTACTTC. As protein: CASSPDRYAYEQYF.

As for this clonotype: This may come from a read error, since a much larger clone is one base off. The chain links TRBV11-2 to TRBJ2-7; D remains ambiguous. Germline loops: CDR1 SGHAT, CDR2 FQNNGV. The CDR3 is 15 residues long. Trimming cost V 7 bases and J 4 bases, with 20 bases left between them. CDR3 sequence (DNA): TGTGCCAGCAATATAGGTCAGGTCGATTGGTACGAGCAGTACTTC. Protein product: CASNIGQVDWYEQYF.